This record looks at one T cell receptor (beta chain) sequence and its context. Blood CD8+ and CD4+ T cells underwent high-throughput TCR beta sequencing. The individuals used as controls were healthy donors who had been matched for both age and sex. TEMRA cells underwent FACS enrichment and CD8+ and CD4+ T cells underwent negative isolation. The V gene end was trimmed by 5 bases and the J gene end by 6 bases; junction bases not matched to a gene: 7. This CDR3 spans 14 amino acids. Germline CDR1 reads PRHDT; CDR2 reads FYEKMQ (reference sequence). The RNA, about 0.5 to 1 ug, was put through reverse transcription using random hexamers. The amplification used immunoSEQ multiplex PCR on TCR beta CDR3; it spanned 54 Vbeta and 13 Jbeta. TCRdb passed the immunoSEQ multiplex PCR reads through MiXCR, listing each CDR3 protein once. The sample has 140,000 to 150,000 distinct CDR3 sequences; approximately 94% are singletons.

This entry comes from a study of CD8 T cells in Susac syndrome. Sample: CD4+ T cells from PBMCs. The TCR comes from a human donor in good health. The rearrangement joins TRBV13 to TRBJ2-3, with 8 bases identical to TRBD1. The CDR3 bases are TGTGCCAGCAGCGTCCAGGGGGCGAGGGATACGCAGTATTTT. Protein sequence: CASSVQGARDTQYF.